These T cell receptor beta chains were read from a single sample in a study of blood T cell repertoires in COVID-19. The table came from immunoSEQ multiplex PCR; TCRdb's copy has only in-frame clones and leaves some out. The table lists around 130,000 clones, 75% to 80% of them singletons. Sequenced material: peripheral blood. The receptors originated from a human donor in a cohort sampled during active COVID-19. CDR3s include the opening cysteine and the closing phenylalanine or tryptophan. The order of the fields is V gene, D gene, clone size, J gene, CDR3 protein, CDR3 DNA. The D gene is left open where the match is weak. Only some rows state a clone size, as once, few, many or a class for expanded clones.

>TRBV6-5|.|.|TRBJ2-7
CASSYGGSAYEQYF
TGTGCCAGCAGTTACGGGGGCAGCGCCTACGAGCAGTACTTC
>TRBV6-5|.|.|TRBJ2-6
CASSQSDSGANVLTF
TGTGCCAGCAGTCAGAGCGACTCTGGGGCCAACGTCCTGACTTTC
>TRBV6-5|TRBD2|.|TRBJ2-7
CASTGTSGVYEQYF
TGTGCCAGCACCGGGACTAGCGGGGTTTACGAGCAGTACTTC
>TRBV5-4|TRBD1|.|TRBJ2-2
CASTNWGTGASSTGELFF
TGTGCCAGCACCAACTGGGGGACAGGGGCCTCTAGTACCGGGGAGCTGTTTTTT
>TRBV12-3/TRBV12-4|.|once|TRBJ2-7
CASSWGLPEQYF
TGTGCCAGCAGCTGGGGACTGCCCGAGCAGTACTTC
>TRBV27|TRBD1|once|TRBJ2-7
CASSLGQTYEQYF
TGTGCCAGCAGCTTGGGACAGACCTACGAGCAGTACTTC
>TRBV19|TRBD2|.|TRBJ2-1
CASSAITRTSVVDEQFF
TGTGCCAGTAGTGCCATAACCAGGACTAGCGTGGTAGATGAGCAGTTCTTC
>TRBV13|TRBD2|.|TRBJ2-1
CASRPGLAGSNEQFF
TGTGCCAGCAGGCCTGGACTAGCGGGAAGCAATGAGCAGTTCTTC
>TRBV7-6|TRBD1|.|TRBJ1-1
CASSLPGGTEAFF
TGTGCCAGCAGCTTACCAGGGGGCACTGAAGCTTTCTTT
>TRBV6-5|.|.|TRBJ2-7
CASSRSGRDYEQYF
TGTGCCAGCAGTCGCTCGGGCAGGGACTACGAGCAGTACTTC
>TRBV5-4|TRBD1|.|TRBJ2-5
CASSSAGTGKKETQYF
TGTGCCAGCAGCTCGGCCGGGACAGGGAAAAAAGAGACCCAGTACTTC
>TRBV12-3/TRBV12-4|.|.|TRBJ2-7
CASSLDGDEQYF
TGTGCCAGCAGTTTAGACGGGGACGAGCAGTACTTC
>TRBV10-2|TRBD1|.|TRBJ1-1
CASRETGTGLLAQAFF
TGCGCCAGCAGAGAGACCGGGACAGGGCTACTTGCTCAAGCTTTCTTT
>TRBV10-3|.|.|TRBJ2-7
CAIRFHRGEGEQYF
TGTGCCATCAGGTTCCACAGGGGGGAGGGCGAGCAGTACTTC
>TRBV7-9|TRBD1|.|TRBJ1-2
CASSKLDRVPNYGYTF
TGTGCCAGCAGCAAACTTGACAGGGTTCCCAACTATGGCTACACCTTC
>TRBV5-6|TRBD1|.|TRBJ1-1
CASSAGQGSYTEAFF
TGTGCCAGCAGCGCGGGACAGGGGTCGTACACTGAAGCTTTCTTT
>TRBV6-2/TRBV6-3|.|.|TRBJ1-5
CASSLTENQGQPQHF
TGTGCCAGCAGCCTCACAGAGAACCAAGGTCAGCCCCAGCATTTT
>TRBV28|TRBD1|.|TRBJ2-7
CAIHPGTALYEQYF
TGTGCCATTCATCCCGGGACAGCCCTATACGAGCAGTACTTC
>TRBV6-2/TRBV6-3|TRBD1|once|TRBJ1-1
CASSFGLTGSPAFF
TGTGCCAGCAGTTTCGGCCTGACAGGGAGTCCAGCTTTCTTT
>TRBV3-1/TRBV3-2|.|.|TRBJ2-1
CASSQGPGEQFF
TGTGCCAGCAGCCAAGGGCCAGGCGAGCAGTTCTTC
>TRBV7-8|.|once|TRBJ2-7
CASSLAGGQNEQYF
TGTGCCAGCAGCTTAGCCGGGGGGCAGAACGAGCAGTACTTC
>TRBV2|TRBD1|.|TRBJ2-7
CASLDRDRGQLQYF
TGTGCCAGCCTCGATAGGGACAGGGGTCAACTGCAGTACTTC
>TRBV7-9|TRBD1|.|TRBJ1-2
CASSSPGTGSNYGYTF
TGTGCCAGCAGCTCTCCCGGGACAGGGTCCAACTATGGCTACACCTTC
>TRBV14|.|.|TRBJ2-7
CASSQFAVGVYEQYF
TGTGCCAGCAGCCAATTCGCCGTCGGAGTCTACGAGCAGTACTTC
>TRBV28|TRBD2|.|TRBJ2-7
CASSLFGTQGLAGVGYF
TGTGCCAGCAGTTTATTCGGGACCCAAGGCCTAGCGGGAGTAGGGTACTTC
>TRBV11-3|TRBD1|.|TRBJ2-7
CASSLDRDRRYEQYF
TGTGCCAGCAGCTTAGACCGGGACAGGCGGTACGAGCAGTACTTC
>TRBV6-1|TRBD1|.|TRBJ2-7
CASSEEDRGLYEQYF
TGTGCCAGCAGTGAAGAGGACAGGGGCCTCTACGAGCAGTACTTC
>TRBV28|.|.|TRBJ1-4
CATLDEKLFF
TGTGCCACCCTTGATGAGAAACTGTTTTTT
>TRBV19|.|.|TRBJ1-1
CASSIQGLNTEAFF
TGTGCCAGTAGTATACAGGGATTGAACACTGAAGCTTTCTTT
>TRBV5-4|.|.|TRBJ2-3
CASSFLLLTGATDTQYF
TGTGCCAGCAGCTTTTTGTTGCTCACTGGGGCCACAGATACGCAGTATTTT
>TRBV6-6|TRBD1|.|TRBJ1-2
CASNDRGDNYGYTF
TGTGCCAGCAACGACAGGGGTGATAACTATGGCTACACCTTC
>TRBV5-6|TRBD2|.|TRBJ2-7
CASSTGLAPYEQYF
TGTGCCAGCAGCACCGGACTAGCCCCATACGAGCAGTACTTC
>TRBV2|.|.|TRBJ2-7
CASTLLRNEQYF
TGTGCCAGCACCCTTCTTAGAAACGAGCAGTACTTC
>TRBV28|.|few|TRBJ2-7
CASSLQLGGYEQYF
TGTGCCAGCAGTTTACAGCTGGGGGGCTACGAGCAGTACTTC
>TRBV5-1|.|.|TRBJ2-7
CASSLSQGWTYEQYF
TGCGCCAGCAGCTTGAGCCAGGGCTGGACCTACGAGCAGTACTTC
>TRBV7-9|.|.|TRBJ1-5
CASSLGVGLGPQHF
TGTGCCAGCAGCTTAGGGGTGGGCTTAGGGCCCCAGCATTTT
>TRBV5-6|TRBD1|.|TRBJ2-7
CASSSGQGYEQYF
TGTGCCAGCAGTTCCGGACAGGGGTACGAGCAGTACTTC
>TRBV5-1|TRBD1|few|TRBJ2-7
CASSLGQGMYEQYF
TGCGCCAGCAGCTTGGGACAGGGTATGTACGAGCAGTACTTC
>TRBV4-1|.|.|TRBJ1-3
CASSQGSPGSGNTIYF
TGCGCCAGCAGCCAAGGGTCTCCAGGGTCAGGAAACACCATATATTTT
>TRBV30|.|few|TRBJ2-7
CAWSRGVPAYEQYF
TGTGCCTGGAGCCGGGGAGTGCCCGCCTACGAGCAGTACTTC